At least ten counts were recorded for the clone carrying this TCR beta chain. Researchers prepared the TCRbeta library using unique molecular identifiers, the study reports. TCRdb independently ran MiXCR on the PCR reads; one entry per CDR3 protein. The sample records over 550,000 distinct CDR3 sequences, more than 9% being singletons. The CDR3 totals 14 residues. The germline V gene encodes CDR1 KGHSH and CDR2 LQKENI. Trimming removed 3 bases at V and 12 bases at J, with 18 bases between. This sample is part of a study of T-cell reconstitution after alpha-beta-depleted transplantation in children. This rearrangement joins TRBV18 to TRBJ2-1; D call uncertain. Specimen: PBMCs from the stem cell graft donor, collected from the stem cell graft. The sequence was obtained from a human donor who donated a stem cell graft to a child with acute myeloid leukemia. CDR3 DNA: TGTGCCAGCTCACCTATATCAATTTGGAGCTGGCAGTTCTTC. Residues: CASSPISIWSWQFF.